The 19 T cell receptor beta chains below all came from one sample that was sequenced in a study of T cells after somatic rescue of genetic block. This table comes from immunoSEQ multiplex PCR, and its TCRdb copy is limited to in-frame clones, with some not included. Among tens of thousands of clones listed, just under 95% were seen once. The sample comprised peripheral blood mononuclear cells (PBMCs). Receptor source: a man aged 40-50 years.

J is TRBJ2-5 and V is TRBV2; possible D gene TRBD2, 6 bases. Trimming left V 4 bases short and J 1 base short, with 10 bases between. This CDR3 has 14 amino acids. Germline CDR1 and CDR2: SNHLY and FYNNEI. CDR3 amino acids: CASSGGTFQETQYF. The CDR3 DNA reads TGTGCCAGCAGTGGCGGGACTTTCCAAGAGACCCAGTACTTC.

This clone was observed a single time. V usage is TRBV16 and J usage is TRBJ1-2; 10 bases map to TRBD1. Germline assignment: CDR1 KGHSY and CDR2 FQNENV. V trimming: 4 bases; J trimming: 4 bases; junction bases outside the gene matches: 6. The CDR3 runs 15 residues. In DNA form, the CDR3 reads TGTGCCAGCAGCCCGACAGGGGGCGAATCCTATGGCTACACCTTC. This sequence encodes CASSPTGGESYGYTF.

The chain links TRBV6-5 to TRBJ1-5; D is perhaps TRBD1 (5 bases). The CDR3 sequence is 13 residues long. Trimming took 4 bases from V and 3 from J, leaving 7 bases between them. CDR1 MNHEY and CDR2 SVGAGI come from the germline V gene. In DNA form, the CDR3 reads TGTGCCAGCAGTTCGGACACCAATCAGCCCCAGCATTTT. This codes for CASSSDTNQPQHF.

This clone was counted once. V usage is TRBV10-2 and J usage is TRBJ2-5, with D unresolved. CDR1 is WSHSY and CDR2 is SAAADI in the germline V gene. This CDR3 has 11 residues. Trimming removed 4 bases from V and 3 bases from J, with 3 bases in between. CDR3 in amino acids: CASSVKETQYF. CDR3 nucleotide sequence: TGCGCCAGCAGTGTGAAAGAGACCCAGTACTTC.

The chain combines TRBV7-2 with TRBJ2-1; 10 bases line up with TRBD2. J lost 3 bases, V lost 1 base, and 3 bases had no gene match. Germline assignment: CDR1 SGHTA and CDR2 FQGNSA. This CDR3 is 16 amino acids long. CDR3 coding DNA: TGTGCCAGCAGCTTAGGCCCTAGCGGGAGCTACAATGAGCAGTTCTTC. This codes for CASSLGPSGSYNEQFF.

The rearrangement links TRBV4-2 to TRBJ2-5; D unclear. From germline, CDR1 is LGHNA and CDR2 YNFKEQ. This CDR3 is 12 amino acids long. V was cut by 0 bases and J by 2 bases, with 1 base left in between. The CDR3, as DNA: TGTGCCAGCAGCCAAGATCAAGAGACCCAGTACTTC. This sequence encodes CASSQDQETQYF.

V is TRBV6-1 and J is TRBJ2-5; no firm D call. Trimming cost V 6 bases and J 2 bases, with 16 bases left between them. This CDR3 contains 15 residues. In germline, CDR1 is MNHNS, CDR2 SASEGT. CDR3 in DNA: TGTGCCAGCAGACGCCCCGGGCTGTCACAAGAGACCCAGTACTTC. It is translated as CASRRPGLSQETQYF.

The chain combines TRBV27 with TRBJ2-3; possibly TRBD2 for D (7 bases). The CDR3 covers 16 residues. The germline CDR1 and CDR2 sequences are MNHEY and SMNVEV (reference sequence). V was clipped by 5 bases and J by 6 bases, with 21 bases between them. The CDR3 protein is CASSPSSGGSRDTQYF. The CDR3 DNA follows: TGTGCCAGCAGTCCCTCCTCGGGGGGCTCGCGGGATACGCAGTATTTT.

This chain links TRBV7-6 with TRBJ1-2; tentative D call: TRBD1 (6 bases). The CDR3 loop spans 14 amino acids. Germline CDR1 and CDR2: SGHVS and FNYEAQ. The V end was cut by 5 bases, the J end by 8 bases, with 18 bases between. CDR3 sequence: CASSVNRGGLGYTF. CDR3 nucleotide sequence: TGTGCCAGCAGCGTAAACCGCGGGGGCCTCGGCTACACCTTC.

This clone showed up just once. This sequence joins TRBV6-1 and TRBJ2-7; 11 bases are shared with TRBD1. V lost 5 bases and J lost 11; bases outside the gene matches: 8. Germline CDR1 reads MNHNS; CDR2 reads SASEGT. The CDR3 contains 13 residues. CDR3 protein: CASSPGQGDRKYF. The CDR3, as DNA: TGTGCCAGCAGTCCGGGACAGGGGGATCGTAAGTACTTC.

The chain has TRBV5-1 and TRBJ2-3, with 10 bases matching TRBD2. Germline V gives CDR1 SGHRS, CDR2 YFSETQ. V lost 7 bases, J lost 4 bases, and 6 bases stayed unmatched. The CDR3 has 14 residues. CDR3: CASGSSGSADTQYF. The DNA of the CDR3 is TGCGCCAGCGGGTCTAGCGGGAGTGCAGATACGCAGTATTTT.

The chain carries TRBV10-2 and TRBJ1-4, with TRBD1 identical over 10 bases. CDR1 is WSHSY, CDR2 SAAADI, per germline. CDR3 length: 15 residues. Unmatched junction bases numbered 6, after V lost 6 bases and J lost 5 bases. This CDR3 reads CASRAGTGENEKLFF. CDR3 nucleotide sequence: TGCGCCAGCAGGGCCGGGACAGGGGAAAATGAAAAACTGTTTTTT.

The V and J genes are TRBV7-8 and TRBJ2-1; 7 nucleotides line up with TRBD2. After removal of 1 base from V and 3 bases from J, the junction contained 3 bases not matched to a gene. Germline CDR1 is SGHVS and CDR2 is FQNEAQ. The CDR3 extends over 15 amino acids. CDR3 nucleotides: TGTGCCAGCAGCTTAGTCGGCGGGGGCTACAATGAGCAGTTCTTC. Translation gives CASSLVGGGYNEQFF.

The CDR3 protein is CASSVNRAGLSTEAFF. The CDR3 DNA sequence: TGTGCCAGCAGTGTCAATCGAGCGGGTCTGAGCACTGAAGCTTTCTTT. The rearrangement joins TRBV2 to TRBJ1-1; D unclear. Trimming cost V 4 bases and J 4 bases, with 19 bases left between them. CDR3 length: 16 amino acids. Germline V CDR1 and CDR2: SNHLY, FYNNEI. Full variable domain (outside the CDR3, taken from reference TRBV2 and TRBJ1-1): EPEVTQTPSHQVTQMGQEVILRCVPISNHLYFYWYRQILGQKVEFLVSFYNNEISEKSEIFDDQFSVERPDGSNFTLKIRSTKLEDSAMYFCASSVNRAGLSTEAFFGQGTRLTVV.

The genes are TRBV9 and TRBJ2-5, with 8 bases matching TRBD2. In germline, CDR1 is SGDLS, CDR2 YYNGEE. CDR3 size: 17 residues. V was clipped by 2 bases and J by 0 bases; unmatched bases: 9. The CDR3 is CASSVPAGAGYQETQYF. CDR3 nucleotides: TGTGCCAGCAGCGTCCCAGCGGGAGCGGGGTACCAAGAGACCCAGTACTTC.

CDR3 sequence: CASTRQGAAGNTIYF. Here the CDR3 DNA reads TGTGCCAGCACCCGACAGGGGGCGGCAGGAAACACCATATATTTT. The chain has TRBV6-1 and TRBJ1-3, with TRBD1 matching 10 bases. Germline V gene lookup returns CDR1 MNHNS and CDR2 SASEGT. This CDR3 spans 15 amino acids. V shed 7 bases, J shed 4 bases, and the junction held 7 bases outside the gene matches.

Remarks on this clone: One end of the junction varies from germline; a read error may be responsible. V gene TRBV28 combines with J gene TRBJ1-5; the match to TRBD1 covers 10 bases. From germline, CDR1 is MDHEN and CDR2 SYDVKM. The CDR3 is made up of 10 amino acids. The CDR3 DNA sequence: TGTGCCAGCGGGGGGACAGGGGAACTTTTT. Translated: CASGGTGELF.

The rearrangement links TRBV27 to TRBJ2-3; 9 bases are shared with TRBD2. V was clipped by 6 bases and J by 2 bases; unmatched bases: 6. Germline V gene data show CDR1 as MNHEY and CDR2 as SMNVEV (reference sequence). The CDR3 spans 15 residues. This chain's CDR3 is CASRALAGNTDTQYF. CDR3 in DNA: TGTGCCAGCAGGGCCCTAGCGGGAAACACAGATACGCAGTATTTT.

The chain has TRBV7-2 and TRBJ1-2; TRBD1 is a possible D gene (6 bases). Germline V CDR1 and CDR2: SGHTA, FQGNSA. The CDR3 runs 14 residues. Deletions cut 5 bases from V and 4 bases from J, with 14 bases between. DNA of the CDR3: TGTGCCAGCAGCCCTGTGGGGGCGCCCTATGGCTACACCTTC. As protein: CASSPVGAPYGYTF.